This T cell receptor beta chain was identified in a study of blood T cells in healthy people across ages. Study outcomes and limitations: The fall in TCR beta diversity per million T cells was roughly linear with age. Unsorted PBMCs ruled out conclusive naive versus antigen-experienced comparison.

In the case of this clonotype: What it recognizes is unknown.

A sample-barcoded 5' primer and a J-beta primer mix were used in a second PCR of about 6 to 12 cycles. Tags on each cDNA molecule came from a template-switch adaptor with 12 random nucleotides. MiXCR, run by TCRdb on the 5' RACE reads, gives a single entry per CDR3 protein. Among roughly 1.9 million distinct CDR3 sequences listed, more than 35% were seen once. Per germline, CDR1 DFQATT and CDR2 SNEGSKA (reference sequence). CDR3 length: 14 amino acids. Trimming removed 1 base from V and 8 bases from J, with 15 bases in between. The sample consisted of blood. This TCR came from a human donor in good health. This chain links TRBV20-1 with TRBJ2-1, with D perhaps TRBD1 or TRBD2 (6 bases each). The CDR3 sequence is CSARAGGRGDEQFF. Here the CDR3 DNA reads TGCAGTGCTAGAGCCGGGGGCAGGGGCGATGAGCAGTTCTTC.